This T cell receptor beta chain was found in a study of T cells in Graves' hyperthyroidism and ophthalmopathy. Findings of the study overall: Ophthalmopathy cases were set apart from stable hyperthyroidism by a 13 V-J model.

The investigators amplified TCR beta CDR3 regions from RNA transcripts. Initially, a first-round RT-PCR of the TCR CDR3 employed the HTBI primer set. In TCRdb, the multiplex PCR reads were re-called with MiXCR into one record per CDR3 protein. The sample includes 450,000 to 650,000 distinct CDR3 sequences, roughly a sixth seen only once; the top ten take 17%. The CDR3 has 15 amino acids. V trimming: 2 bases; J trimming: 0 bases; junction bases outside the gene matches: 7. Looked up from germline, CDR1 is SQVTM and CDR2 is ANQGSEA. This clonotype was seen a few times. What it binds is unknown. The V call is TRBV29-1, the J call TRBJ2-7, with 7 bases aligning to TRBD2. The receptor was derived from a young woman with Graves' ophthalmopathy. Input material: blood. This CDR3 is CSVEWIAGSSYEQYF. The CDR3 coding sequence is TGCAGCGTTGAATGGATAGCGGGTAGCTCCTACGAGCAGTACTTC.